One and the same sample provided the 16 T cell receptor beta chains below, sequenced in a study of control samples from healthy donors and cancer patients (dated by TCRdb to 2018 to 2020). The library came from the immunoSEQ multiplex PCR assay. The table was pulled from immuneACCESS by TCRdb, which kept in-frame rearrangements only. Such tables lose some clones; where checked, under half of the loss comes from unresolved V genes, and the rest has no known cause. The sample has about 40,000 clones on record, 92% of them singletons. The ten top clones hold about 3.5% of the sample. What was sequenced was blood. The origin of the receptors is a woman aged 50 to 60 in good health.

The V call is TRBV11-3, the J call TRBJ1-1; D is perhaps TRBD1 (6 bases). V shed 0 bases and J shed 1 base, with 15 bases lying between them. Germline assignment: CDR1 SGHNT and CDR2 YENEEA. CDR3 size: 17 residues. In nucleotides, the CDR3 is TGTGCCAGCAGCTTAGATCGCATGGGGGGCCGGAACACTGAAGCTTTCTTT. This gives the protein CASSLDRMGGRNTEAFF.

The chain is built from TRBV18 and TRBJ1-1, with D possibly matching TRBD1 (6 bases). The CDR3 contains 14 residues. Germline V gene sequence: CDR1 KGHSH, CDR2 LQKENI. The V end lost 1 base, the J end lost 4 bases, and 10 bases lay between the germline ends. Here the CDR3 reads CASSPQGDGTEAFF. The CDR3, as DNA: TGTGCCAGCTCACCACAGGGGGATGGCACTGAAGCTTTCTTT.

The genes are TRBV4-2 and TRBJ2-3; TRBD1 aligns across 8 bases. This CDR3 comprises 17 residues. Losses at the gene ends were 1 base for V and 2 bases for J; bases not matched to a gene: 8. Germline loops: CDR1 LGHNA, CDR2 YNFKEQ. CDR3: CASSQGQGRLFTDTQYF. The CDR3 DNA reads TGTGCCAGCAGCCAAGGACAGGGGCGACTCTTCACAGATACGCAGTATTTT.

V gene TRBV15 combines with J gene TRBJ1-5, with D perhaps matching TRBD1 (5 bases). The CDR3 is 16 residues long. V was clipped by 4 bases and J by 6 bases, with 19 bases between them. The germline V gene has CDR1 LNHNV and CDR2 YYDKDF (reference sequence). The CDR3 is CATSISAGTGLQPQHF. For the CDR3, the DNA is TGTGCCACCAGCATTTCAGCCGGGACCGGACTTCAGCCCCAGCATTTT.

The CDR3 sequence: CASSPGLAVNTGELFF. CDR3 nucleotides: TGTGCCAGCAGTCCCGGACTAGCGGTGAACACCGGGGAGCTGTTTTTT. The V gene is TRBV28, the J gene TRBJ2-2; 10 bases fit TRBD2. The ends lost 5 bases at V and 1 base at J; junction bases unmatched: 4. Germline loops: CDR1 MDHEN, CDR2 SYDVKM. The CDR3 spans 16 residues.

V is TRBV12-3 or TRBV12-4 and J is TRBJ1-6; 7 bases line up with TRBD1. V gave up 5 bases and J gave up 10 bases; unmatched junction bases: 2. The CDR3 has 12 residues. The CDR3 bases are TGTGCCAGCAGTGGGACAGCCTCACCCCTCCACTTT. It yields the protein CASSGTASPLHF.

With regard to this clone: Other DNA sequences of this sample code for an identical CDR3. The V gene is TRBV7-2, the J gene TRBJ2-1; D gene unclear. This CDR3 has 13 residues. Germline-derived CDR1 and CDR2 are SGHTA and FQGNSA. V dropped 1 base and J dropped 4 bases, with 5 bases sitting between them. The CDR3: CASSLGPYNEQFF. As DNA, the CDR3 is TGTGCCAGCAGCTTAGGCCCTTACAATGAGCAGTTCTTC.

This chain connects TRBV6-5 to TRBJ2-7; D is tentatively TRBD1 or TRBD2 (5 bases each). The CDR3 spans 15 residues. V was cut by 6 bases and J by 2 bases, with 17 bases left in between. The germline V gene has CDR1 MNHEY and CDR2 SVGAGI. Here the CDR3 DNA reads TGTGCCAGCAGCCGCCCGGGACGGCTGACCTACGAGCAGTACTTC. The encoded protein is CASSRPGRLTYEQYF.

This sequence joins TRBV11-3 and TRBJ2-2, with TRBD1 matching over 7 bases. V was clipped by 5 bases and J by 0 bases; unmatched bases: 3. CDR1 and CDR2 (germline): SGHNT, YENEEA. The CDR3 spans 15 residues. CDR3 loop: CASSRGQANTGELFF. The CDR3, as DNA: TGTGCCAGCAGCCGCGGACAGGCGAACACCGGGGAGCTGTTTTTT.

The chain couples TRBV19 to TRBJ2-7, with 9 bases aligning to TRBD2. With V trimmed by 9 bases and J by 4 bases, 7 bases remained unmatched. The germline V gene encodes CDR1 LNHDA and CDR2 SQIVND (reference sequence). There are 13 residues in the CDR3. The CDR3 sequence is CASQAGGKYEQYF. DNA of the CDR3: TGTGCCAGCCAGGCGGGAGGGAAATACGAGCAGTACTTC. Complete variable domain (other parts from reference TRBV19 and TRBJ2-7): DGGITQSPKYLFRKEGQNVTLSCEQNLNHDAMYWYRQDPGQGLRLIYYSQIVNDFQKGDIAEGYSVSREKKESFPLTVTSAQKNPTAFYLCASQAGGKYEQYFGPGTRLTVT.

The gene calls are TRBV3-1 (or the pseudogene TRBV3-2) and TRBJ1-1, with unresolved D. The CDR3 contains 13 residues. Germline CDR1 and CDR2: LGHDT and YNNKEL (reference sequence). V lost 3 bases, J lost 12 bases, and 17 bases lay in between. The CDR3 DNA is TGTGCCAGCAGCCACGCGGACGTGCGGGGAACTTTCTTT. It encodes CASSHADVRGTFF.

This chain joins TRBV28 and TRBJ1-5; no firm D call. The V end lost 5 bases, the J end lost 3 bases, and 11 bases lay between the germline ends. The CDR3 consists of 14 residues. The V gene's germline CDR1 is MDHEN and CDR2 SYDVKM. Here the CDR3 DNA reads TGTGCCAGCAGTGAACAGACTGTCAATCAGCCCCAGCATTTT. It specifies CASSEQTVNQPQHF.

This chain uses TRBV5-8 with TRBJ1-2; no reliable D call. With 2 bases removed from V and 5 bases from J, the gap between germline ends came to 10 bases. The germline gives CDR1 SGHTS, CDR2 YDEGEE. The CDR3 spans 13 residues. The CDR3 reads CASSLSGLYGYTF. As DNA, the CDR3 is TGTGCCAGCAGCTTAAGTGGGCTTTATGGCTACACCTTC.

For the CDR3, the DNA is TGTGCCAGCAGCCGCGAGCACACCGGGGAGCTGTTTTTT. Protein: CASSREHTGELFF. The chain combines TRBV7-3 with TRBJ2-2; D gene unclear. V was clipped by 5 bases and J by 3 bases, with 7 bases between them. This CDR3 is 13 amino acids long. The germline CDR1 and CDR2 sequences are SGHTA and FQGTGA.

The V call is TRBV21-1, the J call TRBJ2-6. TRBV21-1 is assigned pseudogene status. This CDR3 spans 23 amino acids. The CDR3 here is CASSNPESFNRYIFNAKPNVLTF. CDR3 DNA: TGTGCCAGCAGCAATCCGGAATCCTTCAATCGGTACATTTTCAACGCTAAACCCAACGTCCTGACTTTC.

This clone showed up just once. The rearrangement joins TRBV2 to TRBJ1-4; 7 nucleotides line up with TRBD1. Germline V CDR1 and CDR2: SNHLY, FYNNEI. The V and J ends lost 6 bases and 4 bases, in that order; junction bases with no gene match: 8. This CDR3 has 15 residues. CDR3 sequence: CASRSRDSLNEKLFF. The CDR3 DNA follows: TGTGCCAGCAGGAGCCGGGACAGCCTTAATGAAAAACTGTTTTTT. The variable domain in full, completed from reference TRBV2 and TRBJ1-4, reads EPEVTQTPSHQVTQMGQEVILRCVPISNHLYFYWYRQILGQKVEFLVSFYNNEISEKSEIFDDQFSVERPDGSNFTLKIRSTKLEDSAMYFCASRSRDSLNEKLFFGSGTQLSVL.